The rows below give T cell receptor beta chains drawn from one sample of a study of T-cell reconstitution after alpha-beta-depleted transplantation in children. TCRdb processed the PCR reads anew with MiXCR; each CDR3 protein has one entry. The sample records 350,000 to 450,000 distinct CDR3 sequences, around 21% being singletons. This specimen consisted of PBMCs from the stem cell graft donor, obtained from the stem cell graft. These receptors originate from a human donor who donated a stem cell graft to a child with acute myeloid leukemia. The CDR3 runs from the conserved cysteine through the conserved F or W. Each record gives: clone size, V gene, D gene, J gene, CDR3 protein, CDR3 DNA. A D gene is named only where the DNA matches it firmly. Not every row has a clone size; where given, it reads once, few, many or a size class.

abundance: .; v_gene: TRBV20-1; d_gene: .; j_gene: TRBJ2-5; CDR3aa: CSPLVLATTQETQYF; CDR3nt: TGCAGTCCACTAGTTCTGGCGACGACTCAAGAGACCCAGTACTTC
abundance: many; v_gene: TRBV4-3; d_gene: .; j_gene: TRBJ2-1; CDR3aa: CASSQDSQYNEQFF; CDR3nt: TGCGCCAGCAGCCAAGATTCCCAGTACAATGAGCAGTTCTTC
abundance: few; v_gene: TRBV12-3/TRBV12-4; d_gene: .; j_gene: TRBJ1-1; CDR3aa: CASSYNRVTEAFF; CDR3nt: TGTGCCAGCAGTTACAACAGGGTCACTGAAGCTTTCTTT
abundance: .; v_gene: TRBV3-1; d_gene: .; j_gene: TRBJ2-5; CDR3aa: CASSPYGETQYF; CDR3nt: TGTGCCAGCAGCCCTTACGGGGAGACCCAGTACTTC
abundance: few; v_gene: TRBV28; d_gene: TRBD2; j_gene: TRBJ2-5; CDR3aa: CASSLTSGRAAETQYF; CDR3nt: TGTGCCAGCAGTTTAACTAGCGGGAGGGCCGCAGAGACCCAGTACTTC
abundance: .; v_gene: TRBV20-1; d_gene: .; j_gene: TRBJ2-1; CDR3aa: CSARDDRPNEQFF; CDR3nt: TGCAGTGCTAGAGACGACCGACCGAATGAGCAGTTCTTC
abundance: few; v_gene: TRBV6-5; d_gene: TRBD2; j_gene: TRBJ2-7; CDR3aa: CASSYGASGSYEQYF; CDR3nt: TGTGCCAGCAGTTACGGGGCTAGCGGCTCCTACGAGCAGTACTTC
abundance: .; v_gene: TRBV7-9; d_gene: TRBD1; j_gene: TRBJ1-2; CDR3aa: CASSPRQGKAGYTF; CDR3nt: TGTGCCAGCAGCCCCCGACAGGGGAAGGCTGGCTACACCTTC
abundance: .; v_gene: TRBV19; d_gene: TRBD2; j_gene: TRBJ2-1; CDR3aa: CASSIAGGGYNEQFF; CDR3nt: TGTGCCAGTAGTATAGCGGGAGGGGGATACAATGAGCAGTTCTTC
abundance: many; v_gene: TRBV29-1; d_gene: .; j_gene: TRBJ1-1; CDR3aa: CSVEEGWGTEAFF; CDR3nt: TGCAGCGTTGAAGAGGGTTGGGGGACTGAAGCTTTCTTT
abundance: few; v_gene: TRBV10-1; d_gene: TRBD2; j_gene: TRBJ2-7; CDR3aa: CASSALAGDEQYF; CDR3nt: TGCGCCAGCAGTGCACTAGCGGGAGATGAGCAGTACTTC
abundance: few; v_gene: TRBV12-3/TRBV12-4; d_gene: .; j_gene: TRBJ1-3; CDR3aa: CASRPRREEESGNTIYF; CDR3nt: TGTGCCAGCAGGCCCAGACGGGAGGAGGAATCTGGAAACACCATATATTTT
abundance: few; v_gene: TRBV2; d_gene: TRBD1; j_gene: TRBJ1-5; CDR3aa: CASSRDRDEPQHF; CDR3nt: TGTGCCAGCAGTCGAGACAGGGATGAGCCCCAGCATTTT
abundance: .; v_gene: TRBV3-1; d_gene: TRBD1; j_gene: TRBJ1-1; CDR3aa: CASSHRQGAKTEAFF; CDR3nt: TGTGCCAGCAGCCATAGACAGGGGGCGAAGACTGAAGCTTTCTTT
abundance: few; v_gene: TRBV12-3/TRBV12-4; d_gene: .; j_gene: TRBJ1-2; CDR3aa: CASSFVWGVGYTF; CDR3nt: TGTGCCAGCAGTTTCGTGTGGGGTGTCGGCTACACCTTC
abundance: .; v_gene: TRBV28; d_gene: .; j_gene: TRBJ2-2; CDR3aa: CASSFPVRGGELFF; CDR3nt: TGTGCCAGCAGTTTTCCGGTTCGTGGCGGGGAGCTGTTTTTT
abundance: .; v_gene: TRBV12-3/TRBV12-4; d_gene: .; j_gene: TRBJ2-3; CDR3aa: CASSLRPRAATDTQYF; CDR3nt: TGTGCCAGCAGTTTACGGCCCCGGGCGGCCACAGATACGCAGTATTTT
abundance: .; v_gene: TRBV6-4; d_gene: TRBD2; j_gene: TRBJ2-7; CDR3aa: CASSDPGLAGDRSTPSYEQYF; CDR3nt: TGTGCCAGCAGCGACCCGGGACTAGCGGGGGACCGCTCAACTCCGTCCTACGAGCAGTACTTC
abundance: once; v_gene: TRBV27; d_gene: TRBD2; j_gene: TRBJ2-7; CDR3aa: CASSLSGGGGLHEQYF; CDR3nt: TGTGCCAGCAGTTTATCCGGCGGGGGAGGACTGCACGAGCAGTACTTC
abundance: many; v_gene: TRBV20-1; d_gene: TRBD2; j_gene: TRBJ2-3; CDR3aa: CSASPTSGAVSTQYF; CDR3nt: TGCAGTGCTAGTCCCACTAGCGGGGCCGTCAGTACGCAGTATTTT
abundance: many; v_gene: TRBV27; d_gene: .; j_gene: TRBJ2-1; CDR3aa: CASTNRQWDGGEQFF; CDR3nt: TGTGCCAGCACCAATCGGCAGTGGGATGGGGGTGAGCAGTTCTTC
abundance: few; v_gene: TRBV25-1; d_gene: .; j_gene: TRBJ1-4; CDR3aa: CASSGRGRDGNEKLFF; CDR3nt: TGTGCCAGCAGCGGTCGGGGCCGGGACGGTAATGAAAAACTGTTTTTT
abundance: many; v_gene: TRBV20-1; d_gene: TRBD1; j_gene: TRBJ1-2; CDR3aa: CSASYSGTANYGYTF; CDR3nt: TGCAGTGCTAGTTACTCCGGGACAGCCAACTATGGCTACACCTTC
abundance: .; v_gene: TRBV5-1; d_gene: TRBD2; j_gene: TRBJ2-1; CDR3aa: CASSDGLVGLDEQFF; CDR3nt: TGCGCCAGCAGCGACGGACTAGTCGGGTTGGATGAGCAGTTCTTC
abundance: few; v_gene: TRBV18; d_gene: .; j_gene: TRBJ1-4; CDR3aa: CASSPTPTNEKLFF; CDR3nt: TGTGCCAGCTCACCCACCCCAACTAATGAAAAACTGTTTTTT
abundance: .; v_gene: TRBV20-1; d_gene: TRBD1; j_gene: TRBJ2-7; CDR3aa: CSAAWDRGRYEQYF; CDR3nt: TGCAGTGCTGCCTGGGACAGGGGCCGCTACGAGCAGTACTTC
abundance: .; v_gene: TRBV7-2; d_gene: TRBD1; j_gene: TRBJ1-4; CDR3aa: CASSSGQTTNEKLFF; CDR3nt: TGTGCCAGCAGCTCGGGACAGACAACTAATGAAAAACTGTTTTTT
abundance: .; v_gene: TRBV5-1; d_gene: .; j_gene: TRBJ1-1; CDR3aa: CASSLEGGEAFF; CDR3nt: TGCGCCAGCAGCCTCGAAGGGGGTGAAGCTTTCTTT
abundance: many; v_gene: TRBV29-1; d_gene: TRBD1; j_gene: TRBJ2-7; CDR3aa: CSVVTGAGQYF; CDR3nt: TGCAGCGTTGTAACAGGGGCGGGGCAGTACTTC
abundance: many; v_gene: TRBV24-1; d_gene: .; j_gene: TRBJ2-7; CDR3aa: CATSDSIYEQYF; CDR3nt: TGTGCCACCAGTGATTCCATCTACGAGCAGTACTTC
abundance: .; v_gene: TRBV29-1; d_gene: TRBD1; j_gene: TRBJ2-5; CDR3aa: CSGQGLEETQYF; CDR3nt: TGCAGCGGACAGGGGCTAGAAGAGACCCAGTACTTC
abundance: few; v_gene: TRBV7-8; d_gene: .; j_gene: TRBJ2-1; CDR3aa: CASSPSTGEQFF; CDR3nt: TGTGCCAGCAGCCCTAGTACCGGAGAGCAGTTCTTC
abundance: few; v_gene: TRBV5-1; d_gene: TRBD2; j_gene: TRBJ2-1; CDR3aa: CASSLAASGRAKYNEQFF; CDR3nt: TGCGCCAGCAGCTTGGCGGCTAGCGGGAGGGCTAAATACAATGAGCAGTTCTTC
abundance: few; v_gene: TRBV20-1; d_gene: TRBD2; j_gene: TRBJ2-7; CDR3aa: CSARLAGWRDYEQYF; CDR3nt: TGCAGTGCTCGACTAGCGGGATGGAGGGACTACGAGCAGTACTTC
abundance: .; v_gene: TRBV7-9; d_gene: .; j_gene: TRBJ2-4; CDR3aa: CASSLGGRKDQYF; CDR3nt: TGTGCCAGCAGCTTAGGAGGGAGAAAAGATCAGTACTTC
abundance: many; v_gene: TRBV20-1; d_gene: .; j_gene: TRBJ1-4; CDR3aa: CSARARDGVNEKLFF; CDR3nt: TGCAGTGCTAGAGCGAGGGACGGCGTTAATGAAAAACTGTTTTTT
abundance: many; v_gene: TRBV4-1; d_gene: .; j_gene: TRBJ2-7; CDR3aa: CASSLDTYYEQYF; CDR3nt: TGCGCCAGCAGCCTCGACACTTACTACGAGCAGTACTTC
abundance: .; v_gene: TRBV11-2; d_gene: TRBD2; j_gene: TRBJ2-1; CDR3aa: CASSPEGLAGNNEQFF; CDR3nt: TGTGCCAGCAGTCCAGAGGGACTAGCGGGCAACAATGAGCAGTTCTTC
abundance: many; v_gene: TRBV20-1; d_gene: TRBD2; j_gene: TRBJ2-7; CDR3aa: CSASSSSGVSYEQYF; CDR3nt: TGCAGTGCTAGTTCGTCTAGCGGGGTTTCATACGAGCAGTACTTC
abundance: .; v_gene: TRBV7-2; d_gene: TRBD2; j_gene: TRBJ2-3; CDR3aa: CASSFTSGGTDTQYF; CDR3nt: TGTGCCAGCAGCTTTACTAGCGGGGGGACAGATACGCAGTATTTT
abundance: many; v_gene: TRBV20-1; d_gene: .; j_gene: TRBJ2-5; CDR3aa: CSASPQGGETQYF; CDR3nt: TGCAGTGCTAGTCCACAGGGAGGAGAGACCCAGTACTTC